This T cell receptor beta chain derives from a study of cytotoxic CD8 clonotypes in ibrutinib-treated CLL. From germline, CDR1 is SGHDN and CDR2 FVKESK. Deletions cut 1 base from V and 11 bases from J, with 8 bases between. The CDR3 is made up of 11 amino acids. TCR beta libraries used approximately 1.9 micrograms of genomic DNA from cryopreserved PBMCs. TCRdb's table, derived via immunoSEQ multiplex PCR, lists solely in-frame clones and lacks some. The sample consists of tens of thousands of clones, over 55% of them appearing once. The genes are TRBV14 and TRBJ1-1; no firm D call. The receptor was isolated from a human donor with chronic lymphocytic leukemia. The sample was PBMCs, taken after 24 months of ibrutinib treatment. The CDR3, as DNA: TGTGCCAGCAGCCAAGGACTTAGGGCTTTCTTT. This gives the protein CASSQGLRAFF.